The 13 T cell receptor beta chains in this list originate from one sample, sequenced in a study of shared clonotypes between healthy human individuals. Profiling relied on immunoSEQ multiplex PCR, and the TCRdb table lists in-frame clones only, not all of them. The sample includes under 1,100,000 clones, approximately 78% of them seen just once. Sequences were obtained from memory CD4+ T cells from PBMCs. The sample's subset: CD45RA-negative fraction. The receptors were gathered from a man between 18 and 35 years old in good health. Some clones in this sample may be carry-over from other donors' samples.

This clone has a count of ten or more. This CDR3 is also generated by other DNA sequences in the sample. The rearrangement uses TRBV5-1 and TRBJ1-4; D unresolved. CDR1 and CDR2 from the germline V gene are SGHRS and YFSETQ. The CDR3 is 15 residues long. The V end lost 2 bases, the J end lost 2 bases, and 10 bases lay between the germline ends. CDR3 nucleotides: TGCGCCAGCAGCTTACCCAGTGGCACTAATGAAAAACTGTTTTTT. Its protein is CASSLPSGTNEKLFF.

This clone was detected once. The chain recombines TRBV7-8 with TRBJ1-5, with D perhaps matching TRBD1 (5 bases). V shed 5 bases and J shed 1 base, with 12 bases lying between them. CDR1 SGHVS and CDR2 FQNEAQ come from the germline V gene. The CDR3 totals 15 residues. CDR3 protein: CASSTHRDSNQPQHF. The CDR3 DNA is TGTGCCAGCAGCACCCACCGGGACAGCAATCAGCCCCAGCATTTT.

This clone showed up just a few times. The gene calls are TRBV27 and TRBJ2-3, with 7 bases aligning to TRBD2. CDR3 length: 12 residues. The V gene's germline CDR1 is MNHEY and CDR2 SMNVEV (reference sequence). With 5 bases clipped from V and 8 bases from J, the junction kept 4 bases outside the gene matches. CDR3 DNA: TGTGCCAGCAGTCCTCAGCGGGGTACGCAGTATTTT. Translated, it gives CASSPQRGTQYF.

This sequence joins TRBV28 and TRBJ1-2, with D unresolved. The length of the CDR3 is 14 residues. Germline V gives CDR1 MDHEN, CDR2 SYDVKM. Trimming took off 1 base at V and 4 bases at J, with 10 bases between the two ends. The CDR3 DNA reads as TGTGCCAGCAGTTTATTGCCAGGCGTCTATGGCTACACCTTC. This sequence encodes CASSLLPGVYGYTF.

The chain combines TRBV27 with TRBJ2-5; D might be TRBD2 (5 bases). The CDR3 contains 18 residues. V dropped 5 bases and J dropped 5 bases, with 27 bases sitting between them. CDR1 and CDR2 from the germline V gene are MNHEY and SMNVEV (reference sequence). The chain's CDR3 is CASSPTYTSSRRGETQYF. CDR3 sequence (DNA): TGTGCCAGCAGTCCCACCTACACATCCTCAAGGCGAGGGGAGACCCAGTACTTC.

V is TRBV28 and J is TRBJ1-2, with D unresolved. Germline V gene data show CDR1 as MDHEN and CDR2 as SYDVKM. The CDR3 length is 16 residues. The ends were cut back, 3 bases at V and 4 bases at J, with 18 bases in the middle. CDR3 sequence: CASSLIGTASIYGYTF. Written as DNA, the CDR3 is TGTGCCAGCAGTTTGATTGGAACAGCATCAATCTATGGCTACACCTTC.

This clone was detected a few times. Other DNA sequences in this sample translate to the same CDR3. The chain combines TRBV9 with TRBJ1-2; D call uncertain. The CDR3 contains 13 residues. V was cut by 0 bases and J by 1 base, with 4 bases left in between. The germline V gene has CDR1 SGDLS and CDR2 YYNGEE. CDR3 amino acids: CASSVDSNYGYTF. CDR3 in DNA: TGTGCCAGCAGCGTAGACAGTAACTATGGCTACACCTTC.

CDR3 amino acids: CATRKQETQYF. CDR3 DNA sequence: TGTGCCACCCGAAAGCAGGAGACCCAGTACTTC. V is TRBV28 and J is TRBJ2-5; D not resolved. Germline V gene data show CDR1 as MDHEN and CDR2 as SYDVKM. This CDR3 comprises 11 residues. V was pared by 10 bases and J by 5 bases, with 11 bases between.

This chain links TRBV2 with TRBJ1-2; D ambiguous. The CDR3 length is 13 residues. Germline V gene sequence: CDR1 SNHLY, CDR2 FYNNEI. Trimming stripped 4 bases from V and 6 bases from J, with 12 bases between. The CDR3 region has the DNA TGTGCCAGCAGTGTCCCATGGTCGGATGGCTACACCTTC. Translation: CASSVPWSDGYTF. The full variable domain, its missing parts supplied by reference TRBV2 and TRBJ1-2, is EPEVTQTPSHQVTQMGQEVILRCVPISNHLYFYWYRQILGQKVEFLVSFYNNEISEKSEIFDDQFSVERPDGSNFTLKIRSTKLEDSAMYFCASSVPWSDGYTFGSGTRLTVV.

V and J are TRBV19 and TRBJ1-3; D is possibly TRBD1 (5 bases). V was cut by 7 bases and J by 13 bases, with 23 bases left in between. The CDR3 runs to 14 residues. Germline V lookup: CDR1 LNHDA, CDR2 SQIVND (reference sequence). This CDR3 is CASNLRGLAADIYF. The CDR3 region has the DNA TGTGCCAGTAACTTGCGGGGCCTGGCGGCGGATATATATTTT.

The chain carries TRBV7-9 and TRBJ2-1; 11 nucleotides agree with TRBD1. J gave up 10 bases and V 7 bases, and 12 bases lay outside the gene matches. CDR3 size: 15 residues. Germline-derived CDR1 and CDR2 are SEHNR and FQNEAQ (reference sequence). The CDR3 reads CASTTIRDRGWEQFF. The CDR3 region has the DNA TGTGCCAGCACCACTATCCGGGACAGGGGGTGGGAGCAGTTCTTC.

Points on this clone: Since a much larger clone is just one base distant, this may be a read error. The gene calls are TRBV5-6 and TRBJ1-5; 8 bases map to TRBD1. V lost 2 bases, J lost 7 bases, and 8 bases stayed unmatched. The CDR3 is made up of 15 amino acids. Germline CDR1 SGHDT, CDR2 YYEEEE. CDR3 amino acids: CASSFGTGKGQPQHF. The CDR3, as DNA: TGTGCCAGCAGCTTCGGGACAGGTAAAGGACAGCCCCAGCATTTT.

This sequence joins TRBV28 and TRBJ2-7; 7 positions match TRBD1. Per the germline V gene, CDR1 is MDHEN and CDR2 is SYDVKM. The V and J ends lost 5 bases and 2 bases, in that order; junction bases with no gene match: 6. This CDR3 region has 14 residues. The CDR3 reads CASSGQVGPYEQYF. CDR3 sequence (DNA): TGTGCCAGCAGTGGACAGGTGGGTCCCTACGAGCAGTACTTC.